The 31 T cell receptor beta chains below all came from one sample that was sequenced in a study of cytomegalovirus exposure and HLA in healthy donors. The method was immunoSEQ multiplex PCR; TCRdb's version includes in-frame clones alone and lacks a portion of them. The sample has approximately 150,000 clones; around four fifths are singletons. Sequencing was carried out using PBMCs. These receptors were obtained from a man aged 30 to 45 in good health and CMV-seropositive.

This CDR3 is CASSPGNQETQYF. The CDR3 DNA sequence: TGCGCCAGCAGCCCGGGGAACCAAGAGACCCAGTACTTC. This chain links TRBV5-1 with TRBJ2-5; D is perhaps TRBD2 (5 bases). The CDR3 consists of 13 residues. Germline V gene sequence: CDR1 SGHRS, CDR2 YFSETQ. Trimming cost V 4 bases and J 0 bases, with 7 bases left between them.

J is TRBJ2-1 and V is TRBV19; 7 nucleotides match TRBD1. Trimming took 5 bases from V and 5 from J; bases not matched to a gene: 6. The CDR3 contains 14 residues. CDR1 is LNHDA, CDR2 SQIVND, per germline (reference sequence). CDR3 sequence (DNA): TGTGCCAGTAGTCCTCGGGACAGAAACAATGAGCAGTTCTTC. Translated: CASSPRDRNNEQFF. Full variable domain (missing parts from reference TRBV19 and TRBJ2-1): DGGITQSPKYLFRKEGQNVTLSCEQNLNHDAMYWYRQDPGQGLRLIYYSQIVNDFQKGDIAEGYSVSREKKESFPLTVTSAQKNPTAFYLCASSPRDRNNEQFFGPGTRLTVL.

This rearrangement joins TRBV7-2 to TRBJ1-2; D ambiguous. The germline V and J ends were trimmed by 7 bases and 0 bases, with 12 bases remaining between them. Germline CDR1 and CDR2: SGHTA and FQGNSA. This CDR3 contains 14 residues. DNA of the CDR3: TGTGCCAGCAAGGCCCCCGGGGCTAACTATGGCTACACCTTC. Its protein product is CASKAPGANYGYTF.

The chain recombines TRBV20-1 with TRBJ1-4, with D hard to call. CDR1 is DFQATT, CDR2 SNEGSKA, per germline (reference sequence). V shed 5 bases and J shed 10 bases, with 8 bases lying between them. This CDR3 has 10 residues. The CDR3 reads CSAWGAKLFF. The DNA of the CDR3 is TGCAGTGCTTGGGGAGCAAAACTGTTTTTT.

The J gene is TRBJ1-3, the V gene TRBV7-9, with D possibly matching TRBD1 (6 bases). The V end lost 4 bases, the J end lost 1 base, and 14 bases lay between the germline ends. Germline lookup yields CDR1 SEHNR and CDR2 FQNEAQ (reference sequence). This CDR3 has 16 residues. In DNA form, the CDR3 reads TGTGCCAGCAGCTACCGACAGGCCGGGTCTGGAAACACCATATATTTT. Amino acid sequence: CASSYRQAGSGNTIYF.

The chain uses TRBV7-2 and TRBJ2-7, with 8 bases matching TRBD2. Germline CDR1 and CDR2: SGHTA and FQGNSA. This CDR3 spans 17 amino acids. The ends lost 2 bases at V and 0 bases at J; junction bases unmatched: 9. CDR3 nucleotides: TGTGCCAGCAGCTTATGGATTCCGGGGGGGAGCTCCTACGAGCAGTACTTC. This sequence encodes CASSLWIPGGSSYEQYF.

The V call is TRBV19, the J call TRBJ2-3, with a possible D match to TRBD2 (5 bases). There are 14 residues in the CDR3. CDR1 LNHDA and CDR2 SQIVND come from the germline V gene (reference sequence). The V end lost 3 bases, the J end lost 2 bases, and 9 bases lay between the germline ends. As DNA, the CDR3 is TGTGCCAGTAGTATCTGGGAGAACACAGATACGCAGTATTTT. Its protein is CASSIWENTDTQYF.

This sequence joins TRBV27 and TRBJ2-5; D is possibly TRBD2 (7 bases). V was pared by 3 bases and J by 4 bases, with 15 bases between. CDR1 MNHEY and CDR2 SMNVEV come from the germline V gene (reference sequence). The CDR3 totals 15 residues. The DNA for the CDR3 is TGTGCCAGCAGTTTCGGGGGGCCGGAAGGAGAGACCCAGTACTTC. Amino acids: CASSFGGPEGETQYF.

The chain couples TRBV27 to TRBJ1-2; the D gene is possibly TRBD1 (6 bases). Germline loops: CDR1 MNHEY, CDR2 SMNVEV (reference sequence). This CDR3 contains 15 residues. The germline V and J ends were trimmed by 5 bases and 3 bases, with 16 bases remaining between them. The CDR3 here is CASSPLGGRDYGYTF. DNA of the CDR3: TGTGCCAGCAGTCCACTAGGGGGGAGGGACTATGGCTACACCTTC.

The CDR3 sequence is CASNGQISSYNEQFF. Written as DNA, the CDR3 is TGCGCCAGCAACGGACAGATAAGCTCCTACAATGAGCAGTTCTTC. The chain employs TRBV5-1 and TRBJ2-1, with D tentatively TRBD1 (6 bases). The CDR3 consists of 15 residues. Trimming removed 6 bases at V and 0 bases at J, with 13 bases between. The germline CDR1 and CDR2 sequences are SGHRS and YFSETQ. Full variable domain (rest looked up from reference TRBV5-1 and TRBJ2-1): KAGVTQTPRYLIKTRGQQVTLSCSPISGHRSVSWYQQTPGQGLQFLFEYFSETQRNKGNFPGRFSGRQFSNSRSEMNVSTLELGDSALYLCASNGQISSYNEQFFGPGTRLTVL.

V is TRBV5-5 and J is TRBJ1-1; 7 bases align to TRBD1. There are 16 residues in the CDR3. The V segment lost 1 base and the J segment 4 bases; nucleotides outside the gene matches: 10. Germline CDR1 SGHKS, CDR2 YYEKEE (reference sequence). CDR3 residues: CASSLRQGAMVTEAFF. The CDR3 DNA reads as TGTGCCAGCAGCTTGCGACAGGGAGCTATGGTCACTGAAGCTTTCTTT.

This clone was seen a few times. This rearrangement joins TRBV6-4 to TRBJ2-2, with D uncertain. This CDR3 spans 15 amino acids. Trimming took off 0 bases at V and 1 base at J, with 6 bases between the two ends. Germline loops: CDR1 MRHNA, CDR2 SNTAGT. The CDR3 bases are TGTGCCAGCAGTGACTCCGGCGGGAACACCGGGGAGCTGTTTTTT. Protein product: CASSDSGGNTGELFF.

This clone was picked up a small number of times. The J gene is TRBJ2-7, the V gene TRBV11-3; TRBD1 matches at 11 bases. The CDR3 length is 14 residues. Germline V gene lookup returns CDR1 SGHNT and CDR2 YENEEA. V dropped 5 bases and J dropped 5; count of bases not matched to a gene: 5. The CDR3 DNA reads TGTGCCAGCAGCCCATGGACAGGGGGCAACGAGCAGTACTTC. This gives the protein CASSPWTGGNEQYF. The complete variable domain, with remaining parts taken from reference TRBV11-3 and TRBJ2-7, reads EAGVVQSPRYKIIEKKQPVAFWCNPISGHNTLYWYLQNLGQGPELLIRYENEEAVDDSQLPKDRFSAERLKGVDSTLKIQPAELGDSAVYLCASSPWTGGNEQYFGPGTRLTVT.

This rearrangement joins TRBV13 to TRBJ1-5, with D perhaps matching TRBD1 (5 bases). Between the trimmed V and J ends, which lost 6 bases and 3 bases, there was a span of 15 bases. Per germline, CDR1 PRHDT and CDR2 FYEKMQ (reference sequence). There are 15 residues in the CDR3. CDR3 amino acids: CASSLGHKYNQPQHF. CDR3 coding DNA: TGTGCCAGCAGTCTCGGACATAAGTACAATCAGCCCCAGCATTTT. Based on the CDR3 plus reference TRBV13 and TRBJ1-5, the full variable domain is AAGVIQSPRHLIKEKRETATLKCYPIPRHDTVYWYQQGPGQDPQFLISFYEKMQSDKGSIPDRFSAQQFSDYHSELNMSSLELGDSALYFCASSLGHKYNQPQHFGDGTRLSIL.

This clone was recorded a few times. The V and J genes are TRBV27 and TRBJ2-7; possibly TRBD1 for D (6 bases). The CDR3 spans 14 residues. V was pared by 3 bases and J by 2 bases, with 11 bases between. Germline V CDR1 and CDR2: MNHEY, SMNVEV (reference sequence). In DNA, the CDR3 is TGTGCCAGCAGTTTTGGGCAGGGGACCTACGAGCAGTACTTC. This encodes CASSFGQGTYEQYF.

This rearrangement joins TRBV6-5 to TRBJ2-2; 7 bases line up with TRBD1. CDR3 length equals 16 residues. In germline, CDR1 is MNHEY, CDR2 SVGAGI. Trimming cost V 2 bases and J 0 bases; bases outside gene matches: 3. Here the CDR3 reads CASSYVGTANTGELFF. The CDR3 DNA reads TGTGCCAGCAGTTACGTCGGGACAGCGAACACCGGGGAGCTGTTTTTT.

The chain is built from TRBV13 and TRBJ2-3, with TRBD1 as a possible D gene (6 bases). Trimming pared 10 bases from V and 7 bases from J, leaving 21 bases between. Per the germline V gene, CDR1 is PRHDT and CDR2 is FYEKMQ (reference sequence). This CDR3 has 14 residues. This CDR3 reads CATHPRGTGYTQYF. The CDR3 DNA is TGTGCCACCCACCCAAGGGGGACCGGGTATACGCAGTATTTT.

In DNA form, the CDR3 reads TGTGCCAGCAGCTTAGGGACTAGCGGGGGTTATGAGCAGTTCTTC. Encoded protein: CASSLGTSGGYEQFF. V is TRBV7-9 and J is TRBJ2-1; 13 positions agree with TRBD2. Germline values: CDR1 SEHNR, CDR2 FQNEAQ (reference sequence). V lost 1 base, J lost 8 bases, and 2 bases stayed unmatched. CDR3 length: 15 amino acids.

V gene TRBV19 combines with J gene TRBJ1-2, with TRBD1 matching 8 bases. Germline V gene lookup returns CDR1 LNHDA and CDR2 SQIVND (reference sequence). The CDR3 covers 17 residues. The ends lost 5 bases at V and 0 bases at J; junction bases unmatched: 11. The CDR3 DNA follows: TGTGCCAGTAGTCCCACCTCCGGGACAGGAGCTAACTATGGCTACACCTTC. Its protein is CASSPTSGTGANYGYTF.

The V gene is TRBV4-3, the J gene TRBJ1-4; the D is unclear. The CDR3 length is 18 residues. V was shortened by 0 bases and J by 0 bases, with 14 bases between the two germline ends. Germline loops: CDR1 LGHNA, CDR2 YSLEER. CDR3 in amino acids: CASSQDVTDYATNEKLFF. In DNA, the CDR3 is TGCGCCAGCAGCCAAGATGTGACGGACTATGCAACTAATGAAAAACTGTTTTTT.

The chain couples TRBV6-1 to TRBJ2-7; 9 nucleotides align to TRBD1. The CDR3 runs 14 residues. Germline CDR1 is MNHNS and CDR2 is SASEGT. Trimming cost V 5 bases and J 7 bases; bases outside gene matches: 9. CDR3 protein: CASSPGTGSGEQYF. Written as DNA, the CDR3 is TGTGCCAGCAGTCCCGGGACAGGGAGTGGGGAGCAGTACTTC.

V and J are TRBV7-9 and TRBJ2-1; D is perhaps TRBD2 (6 bases). From germline, CDR1 is SEHNR and CDR2 FQNEAQ (reference sequence). Deletions cut 6 bases from V and 4 bases from J, with 16 bases between. The CDR3 sequence is 15 residues long. The CDR3 is CASSSTGTPYNEQFF. CDR3 nucleotides: TGTGCCAGCAGTAGTACCGGGACTCCTTACAATGAGCAGTTCTTC.

The count of this clone is one. V is TRBV27 and J is TRBJ1-5; D uncertain. CDR1 and CDR2 from the germline V gene are MNHEY and SMNVEV (reference sequence). V lost 7 bases and J lost 6, with 10 bases in between. The CDR3 length is 12 residues. As DNA, the CDR3 is TGTGCCAGCACCCGCCTCGGTCAGCCCCAGCATTTT. Translation: CASTRLGQPQHF.

The CDR3 loop is CASSPLPIRETQYF. CDR3 sequence (DNA): TGTGCCAGCAGCCCCCTCCCGATCAGAGAGACCCAGTACTTC. V is TRBV7-9 and J is TRBJ2-5; D not resolved. The CDR3 has 14 residues. CDR1 is SEHNR, CDR2 FQNEAQ, per germline (reference sequence). V was trimmed by 5 bases and J by 4 bases, leaving 14 bases between them.

The J gene is TRBJ2-2, the V gene TRBV6-4; D may be TRBD2 (5 bases). In germline, CDR1 is MRHNA, CDR2 SNTAGT. The CDR3 totals 15 residues. Trimming stripped 2 bases from V and 7 bases from J, with 14 bases between. CDR3 coding DNA: TGTGCCAGCAGTGACAGTCCAATTGCGGGCGGGGAGCTGTTTTTT. This sequence encodes CASSDSPIAGGELFF.

This rearrangement joins TRBV19 to TRBJ2-4; TRBD2 aligns across 16 bases. CDR3 size: 19 residues. J lost 0 bases, V lost 0 bases, and 2 bases had no gene match. The germline V gene has CDR1 LNHDA and CDR2 SQIVND (reference sequence). The CDR3 sequence: CASSIEGLAGGRAKNIQYF. CDR3 coding DNA: TGTGCCAGTAGTATAGAGGGACTAGCGGGGGGGCGAGCCAAAAACATTCAGTACTTC.

The chain recombines TRBV5-6 with TRBJ1-3; tentatively, D is TRBD1 (6 bases). V was pared by 0 bases and J by 0 bases, with 16 bases between. CDR3 size: 18 residues. CDR1 and CDR2 from the germline V gene are SGHDT and YYEEEE. CDR3 DNA sequence: TGTGCCAGCAGCTTGGTGACCGGGACATCGAGCTCTGGAAACACCATATATTTT. The encoded protein is CASSLVTGTSSSGNTIYF.

In this sample, this clone turned up once. This chain joins TRBV5-1 and TRBJ1-1; 7 bases agree with TRBD1. The CDR3 is 14 residues long. After removal of 7 bases from V and 1 base from J, the junction contained 7 bases not matched to a gene. From germline, CDR1 is SGHRS and CDR2 YFSETQ. This CDR3 reads CASANRGPNTEAFF. The CDR3 coding sequence is TGCGCCAGCGCAAACAGGGGACCGAACACTGAAGCTTTCTTT.

The rearrangement uses TRBV5-5 and TRBJ1-2; TRBD1 might be the D (5 bases). This CDR3 has 15 residues. The germline V and J ends were trimmed by 0 bases and 5 bases, with 14 bases remaining between them. The germline V gene encodes CDR1 SGHKS and CDR2 YYEKEE (reference sequence). The CDR3 DNA follows: TGTGCCAGCAGCTTGGCCGCGGGATCAGGGTATGGCTACACCTTC. Translation gives CASSLAAGSGYGYTF.

Only one count was recorded for this clone. The chain links TRBV4-1 to TRBJ1-1; a weak D match, TRBD1 (6 bases). Germline V gene lookup returns CDR1 MGHRA and CDR2 YSYEKL. The CDR3 sequence is 16 residues long. Trimming removed 1 base from V and 3 bases from J, with 15 bases in between. As DNA, the CDR3 is TGCGCCAGCAGCCAAGCTCTGGGGGCTCGGTACACTGAAGCTTTCTTT. This gives the protein CASSQALGARYTEAFF.

The genes are TRBV4-1 and TRBJ2-3; TRBD1 matches 9 bases. V dropped 0 bases and J dropped 6; count of bases not matched to a gene: 4. Per the germline V gene, CDR1 is MGHRA and CDR2 is YSYEKL. This CDR3 is built from 15 residues. The CDR3 DNA reads as TGCGCCAGCAGCCAAGAAGCGGGGACAGGGGATACGCAGTATTTT. It encodes CASSQEAGTGDTQYF.